The rows below give T cell receptor beta chains drawn from one sample of a study of regulatory T cells in long-lasting Graves disease. MiXCR, applied by TCRdb to the multiplex PCR reads, yields one record per CDR3 protein. Counted here are a few hundred thousand distinct CDR3 sequences, around 24% occurring once; the ten biggest clones make up roughly 30%. The specimen comprised peripheral blood mononuclear cells (PBMCs), sampled when the disease was refractory, from a patient treated with antithyroid drugs. These receptors came from a female donor with Graves disease. CDR3s include the opening cysteine and the closing phenylalanine or tryptophan. A D gene is named only where the DNA matches it firmly. A clone size is listed for some rows: how often the clone was seen (once, few, many), or a class if it is expanded.

j_gene: TRBJ2-2
d_gene: TRBD1
v_gene: TRBV7-6
abundance: NA
CDR3nt: TGTGCCAGCAGCGCGCGAACAGGGGACACCGGGGAGCTGTTTTTT
CDR3aa: CASSARTGDTGELFF

j_gene: TRBJ1-1
d_gene: NA
v_gene: TRBV19
abundance: NA
CDR3nt: TGTGCCAGTAGTTTCGGGGGCCCATCCGAAGCTTTCTTT
CDR3aa: CASSFGGPSEAFF

j_gene: TRBJ1-1
d_gene: TRBD1
v_gene: TRBV15
abundance: few
CDR3nt: TGTGCCACCAGCGGGACTCAGGGGGCTGCAACTGAAGCTTTCTTT
CDR3aa: CATSGTQGAATEAFF

j_gene: TRBJ1-2
d_gene: NA
v_gene: TRBV29-1
abundance: few
CDR3nt: TGCAGCGTTTACTCAGGAGGGACTAACTATGGCTACACCTTC
CDR3aa: CSVYSGGTNYGYTF

j_gene: TRBJ1-3
d_gene: NA
v_gene: TRBV20-1
abundance: once
CDR3nt: TGCAGTGCTAGAGAGGTCGATCGGGGCTCTGGAAACACCATATATTTT
CDR3aa: CSAREVDRGSGNTIYF

j_gene: TRBJ2-1
d_gene: TRBD2
v_gene: TRBV6-9
abundance: NA
CDR3nt: TGTGCCAGCAGTTACACACTCGGGACTAGCGGGAGTCGCTACAATGAGCAGTTCTTC
CDR3aa: CASSYTLGTSGSRYNEQFF

j_gene: TRBJ2-7
d_gene: NA
v_gene: TRBV2
abundance: many
CDR3nt: TGTGCCAGCAGAGTCACAGGGTCCCCCTACGAGCAGTACTTC
CDR3aa: CASRVTGSPYEQYF

j_gene: TRBJ2-7
d_gene: NA
v_gene: TRBV29-1
abundance: many
CDR3nt: TGCAGCGTCGAATCTAGCAATCCAACCTACGAGCAGTACTTC
CDR3aa: CSVESSNPTYEQYF

j_gene: TRBJ2-7
d_gene: TRBD2
v_gene: TRBV6-1
abundance: few
CDR3nt: TGTGCCAGCAGAGCACTGACTAGCGGGACGGACGAGCAGTACTTC
CDR3aa: CASRALTSGTDEQYF

j_gene: TRBJ1-1
d_gene: NA
v_gene: TRBV30
abundance: many
CDR3nt: TGTGCCTGGAATCTCCAGGTGAACACTGAAGCTTTCTTT
CDR3aa: CAWNLQVNTEAFF

j_gene: TRBJ2-2
d_gene: TRBD2
v_gene: TRBV19
abundance: few
CDR3nt: TGTGCCACGAGTAGTCGGCTAGCGGGAGTGAGGACCGGGGAGCTGTTTTTT
CDR3aa: CATSSRLAGVRTGELFF

j_gene: TRBJ2-7
d_gene: NA
v_gene: TRBV5-1
abundance: few
CDR3nt: TGCGCCAGCAGCTTGGGGTCAGCAAACTACGAGCAGTACTTC
CDR3aa: CASSLGSANYEQYF

j_gene: TRBJ2-2
d_gene: NA
v_gene: TRBV3-1
abundance: few
CDR3nt: TGTGCCAGCAGCCTTTCCCTCGGGGGGGAGCTGTTTTTT
CDR3aa: CASSLSLGGELFF

j_gene: TRBJ1-1
d_gene: TRBD1
v_gene: TRBV2
abundance: many
CDR3nt: TGTGCCAGCAGTGATCGGACAGGGACTGAAGCTTTCTTT
CDR3aa: CASSDRTGTEAFF

j_gene: TRBJ2-5
d_gene: TRBD2
v_gene: TRBV5-1
abundance: NA
CDR3nt: TGCGCCAGCAGCTTCGCGATGACTAGCGGGGTACAAGAGACCCAGTACTTC
CDR3aa: CASSFAMTSGVQETQYF

j_gene: TRBJ1-1
d_gene: TRBD1
v_gene: TRBV19
abundance: NA
CDR3nt: TGTGCCAGTACACATACAGGGGGAGCTCGGTCGAACACTGAAGCTTTCTTT
CDR3aa: CASTHTGGARSNTEAFF

j_gene: TRBJ2-5
d_gene: TRBD2
v_gene: TRBV9
abundance: many
CDR3nt: TGTGCCAGCAGCGTAGGACTAGCGGGAGGGGCAGAGACCCAGTACTTC
CDR3aa: CASSVGLAGGAETQYF

j_gene: TRBJ2-7
d_gene: TRBD1
v_gene: TRBV19
abundance: few
CDR3nt: TGTGCCAGCAGTTACCGGGACAGTACCTACGAGCAGTACTTC
CDR3aa: CASSYRDSTYEQYF

j_gene: TRBJ2-7
d_gene: NA
v_gene: TRBV7-2
abundance: many
CDR3nt: TGTGCCAGCACCGCATGGGACACGTCCCCCCCTTGGGAGCAGTACTTC
CDR3aa: CASTAWDTSPPWEQYF

j_gene: TRBJ1-1
d_gene: NA
v_gene: TRBV12-3/TRBV12-4
abundance: many
CDR3nt: TGTGCCAGCAAAATACGCCTCCCTTTCGACGGGAAGAACACTGAAGCTTTCTTT
CDR3aa: CASKIRLPFDGKNTEAFF

j_gene: TRBJ2-5
d_gene: TRBD2
v_gene: TRBV15
abundance: many
CDR3nt: TGTGCCACCACCACGACCCGGGACTACGAAGAGACCCAGTACTTC
CDR3aa: CATTTTRDYEETQYF

j_gene: TRBJ1-1
d_gene: TRBD1
v_gene: TRBV29-1
abundance: NA
CDR3nt: TGCAGCGTCCTTCCACAGGGGCACTTGGGGGCTTTCTTT
CDR3aa: CSVLPQGHLGAFF

j_gene: TRBJ2-7
d_gene: NA
v_gene: TRBV25-1
abundance: few
CDR3nt: TGTGCCAGCAGTGAATCCTCTGCCAGAAGCTCCTACGAGCAGTACTTC
CDR3aa: CASSESSARSSYEQYF

j_gene: TRBJ1-1
d_gene: TRBD1
v_gene: TRBV11-2
abundance: many
CDR3nt: TGTGCCAGCAGCTCGTCGGCGGATGGGACAGCGAGGAACACTGAAGCTTTCTTT
CDR3aa: CASSSSADGTARNTEAFF

j_gene: TRBJ1-2
d_gene: NA
v_gene: TRBV7-2
abundance: NA
CDR3nt: TGTGCCAGCAGCTTACAGGGACGGGCACTCTATGGCTACACCTTC
CDR3aa: CASSLQGRALYGYTF

j_gene: TRBJ1-2
d_gene: TRBD1
v_gene: TRBV6-5
abundance: NA
CDR3nt: TGTGCCAGCAGTTACAACAGGGGAAACTATGGCTACACCTTC
CDR3aa: CASSYNRGNYGYTF

j_gene: TRBJ2-7
d_gene: NA
v_gene: TRBV6-4
abundance: few
CDR3nt: TGTGCCAGCAGAATGGAGTCCCCAAGCTCCTACGAGCAGTACTTC
CDR3aa: CASRMESPSSYEQYF

j_gene: TRBJ2-3
d_gene: TRBD2
v_gene: TRBV4-2
abundance: few
CDR3nt: TGTGCCAGCAGCCGCTTCTTAGCGGGAGATACGCAGTATTTT
CDR3aa: CASSRFLAGDTQYF

j_gene: TRBJ2-7
d_gene: TRBD2
v_gene: TRBV13
abundance: few
CDR3nt: TGTGCCAGCAGCTCCGAGGGGACTAGCGGCTCCTACGAGCAGTACTTC
CDR3aa: CASSSEGTSGSYEQYF

j_gene: TRBJ1-6
d_gene: NA
v_gene: TRBV7-2
abundance: NA
CDR3nt: TGTGCCAGCAGCTCGGGTCGGACAGCTAATAATTCACCCCTCCACTTT
CDR3aa: CASSSGRTANNSPLHF

j_gene: TRBJ1-1
d_gene: TRBD1
v_gene: TRBV12-3/TRBV12-4
abundance: many
CDR3nt: TGTGCCAGCAGTTCGGGACAGGGCTCGGGAACTGAAGCTTTCTTT
CDR3aa: CASSSGQGSGTEAFF

j_gene: TRBJ2-7
d_gene: TRBD2
v_gene: TRBV5-1
abundance: many
CDR3nt: TGTGCCAGCAGTGGCGGACTAGCGGGACCCTCCTACGAGCAGTACTTC
CDR3aa: CASSGGLAGPSYEQYF

j_gene: TRBJ2-2
d_gene: NA
v_gene: TRBV3-1
abundance: few
CDR3nt: TGTGCCAGCAGCCAATCAGGGGAGCTGTTTTTT
CDR3aa: CASSQSGELFF

j_gene: TRBJ2-3
d_gene: NA
v_gene: TRBV28
abundance: NA
CDR3nt: TGTGCCAGCAGTTCCCCTAGGACCACAGATACGCAGTATTTT
CDR3aa: CASSSPRTTDTQYF

j_gene: TRBJ2-3
d_gene: NA
v_gene: TRBV5-1
abundance: NA
CDR3nt: TGCGCCAGCAGCTTGGATTATTCAGATACGCAGTATTTT
CDR3aa: CASSLDYSDTQYF

j_gene: TRBJ2-2
d_gene: TRBD2
v_gene: TRBV28
abundance: many
CDR3nt: TGTGCCAGCAGTTTCTTAGCGGGAGTAGTATTTACCGGGGAGCTGTTTTTT
CDR3aa: CASSFLAGVVFTGELFF

j_gene: TRBJ1-1
d_gene: TRBD1
v_gene: TRBV18
abundance: NA
CDR3nt: TGTGCCAGCTCACCCGGGACAGGGGGAAAAGCTTTCTTT
CDR3aa: CASSPGTGGKAFF

j_gene: TRBJ1-2
d_gene: NA
v_gene: TRBV9
abundance: NA
CDR3nt: TGTGCCAGCAGAAGCGGGGGGGGCTACACCTTC
CDR3aa: CASRSGGGYTF

j_gene: TRBJ1-4
d_gene: TRBD1
v_gene: TRBV24-1
abundance: few
CDR3nt: TGTGCCACCAGTGATCGACAGGGGCCAAATGAAAAACTGTTTTTT
CDR3aa: CATSDRQGPNEKLFF

j_gene: TRBJ1-5
d_gene: NA
v_gene: TRBV6-2/TRBV6-3
abundance: few
CDR3nt: TGTGCCAGCAGTTACGGGGGGACCTCGGGGCAGCCCCAGCATTTT
CDR3aa: CASSYGGTSGQPQHF

j_gene: TRBJ1-1
d_gene: NA
v_gene: TRBV5-5
abundance: few
CDR3nt: TGTAAGGGGTACGGGGACACTGAAGCTTTCTTT
CDR3aa: CKGYGDTEAFF

j_gene: TRBJ2-7
d_gene: TRBD2
v_gene: TRBV27
abundance: many
CDR3nt: TGTGCCAGCAGGCCGTTAGCGGGTGGGTCCTACGAGCAGTACTTC
CDR3aa: CASRPLAGGSYEQYF

j_gene: TRBJ2-5
d_gene: TRBD1
v_gene: TRBV24-1
abundance: many
CDR3nt: TGTGCCACCAGTGATTCCGACCGGGACAGCTCGGAGACCCAGTACTTC
CDR3aa: CATSDSDRDSSETQYF

j_gene: TRBJ2-7
d_gene: TRBD1
v_gene: TRBV28
abundance: many
CDR3nt: TGTGCCAGCTGTCGGGGGGACAGGGGATTTAAGCAGTACTTC
CDR3aa: CASCRGDRGFKQYF

j_gene: TRBJ2-2
d_gene: TRBD2
v_gene: TRBV5-1
abundance: NA
CDR3nt: TGCGCCAGCAGCTTGGCCGGTACTAGCGGGAGGATAGGGGCCGGGGAGCTGTTTTTT
CDR3aa: CASSLAGTSGRIGAGELFF

j_gene: TRBJ2-2
d_gene: TRBD2
v_gene: TRBV7-3
abundance: NA
CDR3nt: TGTGCCAGCAGCCCGCCCGGGGCGGGAGGGATAGGAGGGAACACCGGGGAGCTGTTTTTT
CDR3aa: CASSPPGAGGIGGNTGELFF

j_gene: TRBJ1-4
d_gene: NA
v_gene: TRBV30
abundance: NA
CDR3nt: TGTGCCTGGACCCGAAACAGGGCAGGGATGGGAAAACTGTTTTTT
CDR3aa: CAWTRNRAGMGKLFF

j_gene: TRBJ1-3
d_gene: NA
v_gene: TRBV10-3
abundance: NA
CDR3nt: TGTGCCATCGAGATCTCTGGAAACACCATATATTTT
CDR3aa: CAIEISGNTIYF

j_gene: TRBJ1-3
d_gene: NA
v_gene: TRBV12-3/TRBV12-4
abundance: many
CDR3nt: TGTGCCAGCAGCATTCTTCGAAACACCATATATTTT
CDR3aa: CASSILRNTIYF

j_gene: TRBJ1-1
d_gene: NA
v_gene: TRBV4-1
abundance: NA
CDR3nt: TGCGCCAGCAGCCAAGAAATTCGGCAGGTGAACACTGAAGCTTTCTTT
CDR3aa: CASSQEIRQVNTEAFF

j_gene: TRBJ1-1
d_gene: NA
v_gene: TRBV7-2
abundance: many
CDR3nt: TGTGCCAGCAGCTTAGATGGGGCTTTGGGCACTGAAGCTTTCTTT
CDR3aa: CASSLDGALGTEAFF

j_gene: TRBJ1-1
d_gene: NA
v_gene: TRBV7-9
abundance: once
CDR3nt: TGTGCCAGCAGCCCAGGTTCCCTGGCCCAGGCTTTCTTT
CDR3aa: CASSPGSLAQAFF

j_gene: TRBJ1-2
d_gene: NA
v_gene: TRBV10-3
abundance: few
CDR3nt: TGTGCCACCGCCCTCGGGGGAGCTAACTATGGCTACACCTTC
CDR3aa: CATALGGANYGYTF

j_gene: TRBJ1-2
d_gene: NA
v_gene: TRBV4-1
abundance: NA
CDR3nt: TGCGCCAGCAGCCAAGGGACCGGACCGGGGGGCTACACCTTC
CDR3aa: CASSQGTGPGGYTF

j_gene: TRBJ2-7
d_gene: TRBD2
v_gene: TRBV2
abundance: NA
CDR3nt: TGTGCCAGCGGCCTTGTTACTAGCGGGAGTCTCCACGAGCAGTACTTC
CDR3aa: CASGLVTSGSLHEQYF

j_gene: TRBJ1-4
d_gene: NA
v_gene: TRBV28
abundance: NA
CDR3nt: TGTGCCAGCAGTTTCAGGGTGGAAAAACTGTTTTTT
CDR3aa: CASSFRVEKLFF